This entry lists 32 T cell receptor beta chains sequenced from one sample in a study of T cells expressing NK-cell markers. TCRdb reprocessed the 5' RACE reads, with one entry per CDR3 protein and no DNA. The listing records 140,000 or so distinct CDR3 sequences. Sequenced input: blood T cells: a sorted CD56 or NKG2C T cell subset, CD4+ or CD8+ T cells, or bulk PBMC T cells (not recorded which). Source of these receptors: a young man in good health.

The chain links TRBV12-3 or TRBV12-4 to TRBJ1-5. The CDR3 is made up of 15 amino acids. The CDR3 protein is CASSLNGQSNQPQHF.

The CDR3: CAWDEQGSTEAFF. The chain is built from TRBV30 and TRBJ1-1; the TRBD1 assignment by TCRdb is unverifiable without DNA. Germline CDR1 reads GTSNPN; CDR2 reads SVGIG (reference sequence). The CDR3 length is 13 residues.

This chain uses TRBV11-2 with TRBJ2-2. Per germline, CDR1 SGHAT and CDR2 FQNNGV. The CDR3 loop spans 15 amino acids. This CDR3 reads CASKVEWMNTGELFF.

The chain uses TRBV4-1 and TRBJ1-3. Germline V lookup: CDR1 MGHRA, CDR2 YSYEKL. The CDR3 length is 15 residues. The CDR3 region is CASSYTWGSGNTIYF.

The chain carries TRBV19 and TRBJ1-1. CDR3 length equals 14 residues. CDR1 and CDR2 from the germline V gene are LNHDA and SQIVND (reference sequence). The chain's CDR3 is CASSIVGRNTEAFF.

The chain has TRBV12-3 or TRBV12-4 and TRBJ2-7; TCRdb outputs TRBD2, but without DNA this stays unchecked. This CDR3 spans 16 amino acids. The CDR3 sequence: CASSLALAGLGYEQYF.

This chain links TRBV25-1 with TRBJ1-4. This CDR3 spans 14 amino acids. Germline CDR1 and CDR2: MGHDK and SYGVNS. CDR3 region: CASRSKGTNEKLFF. Based on the CDR3 plus reference TRBV25-1 and TRBJ1-4, the full variable domain is EADIYQTPRYLVIGTGKKITLECSQTMGHDKMYWYQQDPGMELHLIHYSYGVNSTEKGDLSSESTVSRIRTEHFPLTLESARPSHTSQYLCASRSKGTNEKLFFGSGTQLSVL.

The chain joins TRBV20-1 to TRBJ2-1; the D call of TRBD1 rests on TCRdb alone, since no DNA is present to check it. Germline V gene data show CDR1 as DFQATT and CDR2 as SNEGSKA (reference sequence). The CDR3 loop spans 16 amino acids. This CDR3 is CSAREGQGRYGNEQFF.

The J gene is TRBJ2-1, the V gene TRBV27; TCRdb indicates TRBD2, and absent DNA this call remains unverified. This CDR3 has 16 amino acids. Germline V gives CDR1 MNHEY, CDR2 SMNVEV (reference sequence). CDR3 amino acids: CASSLTGTSGPSEQFF.

V is TRBV4-1 and J is TRBJ2-1; the D call of TRBD1 rests on TCRdb alone, since no DNA is present to check it. Germline CDR1 reads MGHRA; CDR2 reads YSYEKL. The CDR3 consists of 16 residues. The CDR3 loop is CASSLAGGASYNEQFF.

This chain uses TRBV28 with TRBJ2-3; the TRBD1 assignment by TCRdb is unverifiable without DNA. The germline V gene has CDR1 MDHEN and CDR2 SYDVKM. The CDR3 is 17 amino acids. This CDR3 reads CASSRRVRRASTDTQYF.

J is TRBJ2-1 and V is TRBV2; TCRdb's D gene call, TRBD2, goes unchecked for lack of DNA. This CDR3 spans 16 amino acids. Germline values: CDR1 SNHLY, CDR2 FYNNEI. The CDR3 here is CASRPRLAGVTNEQFF.

This chain connects TRBV27 to TRBJ2-2. The CDR3 consists of 14 residues. CDR1 and CDR2 from the germline V gene are MNHEY and SMNVEV (reference sequence). The CDR3 spells CASSLLGRSGELFF.

J is TRBJ2-7 and V is TRBV28; TCRdb reports TRBD2, a call that lacks DNA to check it against. This CDR3 contains 15 residues. Looked up from germline, CDR1 is MDHEN and CDR2 is SYDVKM. The CDR3 here is CASSLLGEVSYEQYF.

The chain carries TRBV21-1 and TRBJ2-1; no DNA is available, so the TRBD1 call from TCRdb remains unchecked. TRBV21-1 is tagged as a pseudogene. The CDR3 covers 16 residues. CDR3 loop: CASTPRAQLSYNEQFF.

The chain couples TRBV11-1 to TRBJ2-3; TCRdb lists TRBD1, though no DNA is available to test this call. The CDR3 has 18 amino acids. Germline CDR1 is SGHAT and CDR2 is FQDESV (reference sequence). The CDR3 protein is CASSPNRQGSFSTDTQYF.

This rearrangement joins TRBV5-1 to TRBJ1-5; TCRdb names TRBD1, which stays unverified in the absence of DNA. This CDR3 has 16 amino acids. CDR1 and CDR2 (germline): SGHRS, YFSETQ. This CDR3 reads CASSLAGGDSNQPQHF.

The chain uses TRBV7-9 and TRBJ2-5; the TCRdb D gene call, TRBD2, has no DNA to confirm it. The CDR3 is 16 residues long. Per the germline V gene, CDR1 is SEHNR and CDR2 is FQNEAQ (reference sequence). The CDR3 sequence: CASSSRRRDLRETQYF.

CDR3 sequence reads: CASSQEGRTDTQYF. This chain connects TRBV3-1 to TRBJ2-3. CDR3 length: 14 residues. Germline V lookup: CDR1 LGHDT, CDR2 YNNKEL (reference sequence).

This chain connects TRBV20-1 to TRBJ2-1. This CDR3 is built from 17 residues. Germline values: CDR1 DFQATT, CDR2 SNEGSKA (reference sequence). CDR3 loop: CSAKTGRIAETYNEQFF.

This sequence joins TRBV7-9 and TRBJ1-2. The CDR3 spans 16 residues. Germline V gives CDR1 SEHNR, CDR2 FQNEAQ (reference sequence). CDR3: CASSPPEFGANYGYTF.

The rearrangement links TRBV12-3 or TRBV12-4 to TRBJ2-5; no DNA is available, so the TRBD1 call from TCRdb remains unchecked. This CDR3 is 15 amino acids long. CDR3 amino acids: CASSYPTGGQETQYF.

The rearrangement links TRBV27 to TRBJ2-1. This CDR3 has 16 amino acids. The germline gives CDR1 MNHEY, CDR2 SMNVEV (reference sequence). CDR3 sequence reads: CASSLSGSSIYNEQFF.

V gene TRBV10-3 combines with J gene TRBJ2-7; TCRdb picks TRBD2, but there is no DNA to check that call. Germline loops: CDR1 ENHRY, CDR2 SYGVKD. The CDR3 contains 14 residues. CDR3: CAISEPGEKYEQYF.

The rearrangement joins TRBV3-1 to TRBJ1-1; the D call from TCRdb, TRBD1, cannot be confirmed without DNA. The CDR3 is 17 residues long. Germline lookup yields CDR1 LGHDT and CDR2 YNNKEL (reference sequence). The CDR3 sequence: CASSQEAGAGMNTEAFF.

The genes are TRBV19 and TRBJ2-5; the D call of TRBD1 rests on TCRdb alone, since no DNA is present to check it. There are 17 residues in the CDR3. Germline CDR1 reads LNHDA; CDR2 reads SQIVND (reference sequence). CDR3 protein: CASSLHPGQGAWETQYF.

The genes are TRBV19 and TRBJ2-2; no DNA is available, so the TRBD2 call from TCRdb remains unchecked. The CDR3 contains 16 residues. Germline V gene data show CDR1 as LNHDA and CDR2 as SQIVND (reference sequence). The CDR3 sequence: CASSIAPSGSSGELFF.

The rearrangement uses TRBV24-1 and TRBJ2-1. Germline V gene data show CDR1 as KGHDR and CDR2 as SFDVKD. The length of the CDR3 is 12 residues. CDR3 residues: CATSEIPNEQFF.

V is TRBV25-1 and J is TRBJ1-1; the D call from TCRdb, TRBD1, cannot be confirmed without DNA. Germline loops: CDR1 MGHDK, CDR2 SYGVNS. There are 12 residues in the CDR3. The chain's CDR3 is CASWGMNTEAFF.

The CDR3 here is CASSLSSGEQYF. V usage is TRBV7-9 and J usage is TRBJ2-7; absent DNA, TCRdb's TRBD2 call cannot be checked. The CDR3 extends over 12 amino acids. CDR1 and CDR2 (germline): SEHNR, FQNEAQ (reference sequence).

The J gene is TRBJ2-5, the V gene TRBV10-3; TCRdb's D call of TRBD2 is untestable without DNA. CDR3 length: 22 amino acids. Germline loops: CDR1 ENHRY, CDR2 SYGVKD. CDR3 sequence reads: CAISRGLAGQEATQTPQETQYF.

The chain couples TRBV11-2 to TRBJ2-7; the TRBD2 assignment by TCRdb is unverifiable without DNA. This CDR3 is 17 amino acids long. Germline CDR1 SGHAT, CDR2 FQNNGV. This chain's CDR3 is CASSLDRSAGVGREQYF.